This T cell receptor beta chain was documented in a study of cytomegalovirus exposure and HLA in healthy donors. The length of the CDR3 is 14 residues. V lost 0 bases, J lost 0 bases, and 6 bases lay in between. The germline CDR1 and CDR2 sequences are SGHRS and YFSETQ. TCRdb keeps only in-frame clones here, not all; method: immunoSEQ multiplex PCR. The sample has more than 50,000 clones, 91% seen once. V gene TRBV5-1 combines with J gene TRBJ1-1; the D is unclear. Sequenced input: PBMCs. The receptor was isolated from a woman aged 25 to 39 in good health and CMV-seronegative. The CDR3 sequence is CASSLDGLNTEAFF. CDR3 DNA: TGCGCCAGCAGCTTGGATGGCCTGAACACTGAAGCTTTCTTT.